These 8 T cell receptor beta chains came from one sample sequenced in a study of CD8+CD57+ T cells in acquired aplastic anemia. Both TCR beta VDJ combination and CDR3 sequence profiling were carried out. Genomic DNA was the template for this profiling. One entry per CDR3 protein results from TCRdb running MiXCR on the reads. The profile covers 160,000 or so distinct CDR3 sequences, with around 47% appearing a single time and 2.5% to 3.5% taken by the ten largest. Sequencing involved patients with CD8+CD57+ cell expansion previously shown by flow cytometry. The sample consisted of sorted CD4+, CD8+, or CD8+CD57+ T cells (not recorded which) from PBMCs. The receptors shown here come from a human donor with aplastic anemia.

The chain couples TRBV7-8 to TRBJ2-7; the match to TRBD1 covers 8 bases. Germline CDR1 is SGHVS and CDR2 is FQNEAQ. J lost 1 base, V lost 2 bases, and 4 bases had no gene match. The CDR3 length is 15 residues. The CDR3 loop is CASSLRRTGSYEQYF. CDR3 DNA: TGTGCCAGCAGCTTAAGAAGGACAGGGTCCTACGAGCAGTACTTC.

The genes are TRBV28 and TRBJ2-5; 10 bases fit TRBD2. This CDR3 has 14 amino acids. CDR1 and CDR2 from the germline V gene are MDHEN and SYDVKM. The J segment lost 5 bases and the V segment lost 6 bases, leaving 6 bases of the junction unmatched. Here the CDR3 DNA reads TGTGCCAGCAGCAGCGGGGGGGCCTTTGAGACCCAGTACTTC. Translated, it gives CASSSGGAFETQYF.

The gene calls are TRBV11-2 and TRBJ1-1; D possibly corresponds to TRBD1 (6 bases). The V end was cut by 4 bases, the J end by 1 base, with 22 bases between. The germline CDR1 and CDR2 sequences are SGHAT and FQNNGV. The length of the CDR3 is 18 residues. This CDR3 is CASSSTPLEPRGNTEAFF. As DNA, the CDR3 is TGTGCCAGCAGCTCCACCCCACTAGAGCCCAGGGGGAACACTGAAGCTTTCTTT.

The V call is TRBV12-3 or TRBV12-4, the J call TRBJ2-3; 9 bases fit TRBD2. Losses at the gene ends were 3 bases for V and 1 base for J; bases not matched to a gene: 5. CDR3 length: 16 residues. CDR3: CASSFRTSVRTDTQYF. CDR3 DNA: TGTGCCAGCAGTTTCCGGACTAGCGTGCGCACAGATACGCAGTATTTT.

This rearrangement joins TRBV6-1 to TRBJ1-5; TRBD1 might be the D (5 bases). The length of the CDR3 is 15 residues. Germline CDR1 is MNHNS and CDR2 is SASEGT. Trimming took off 0 bases at V and 7 bases at J, with 13 bases between the two ends. CDR3 sequence: CASSEARGRRQPQHF. CDR3 nucleotides: TGTGCCAGCAGTGAAGCGCGGGGCAGGAGGCAGCCCCAGCATTTT.

The chain combines TRBV20-1 with TRBJ1-2; no clear D gene. V lost 2 bases and J lost 4, with 8 bases in between. Germline loops: CDR1 DFQATT, CDR2 SNEGSKA (reference sequence). The CDR3 is 12 residues long. CDR3 sequence (DNA): TGCAGTGCTAGAAGGCACCCCTATGGCTACACCTTC. It specifies CSARRHPYGYTF.

This clonotype was observed a handful of times. The chain employs TRBV2 and TRBJ2-5; D gene uncertain. Germline-derived CDR1 and CDR2 are SNHLY and FYNNEI. This CDR3 region has 14 residues. V gave up 3 bases and J gave up 4 bases, with 12 bases separating them. For the CDR3, the DNA is TGTGCCAGCAGTGAGTCTTGGGTGGGAGAGACCCAGTACTTC. Its translation is CASSESWVGETQYF.

V and J are TRBV20-1 and TRBJ2-1; D is ambiguous. The V and J ends lost 0 bases and 0 bases respectively, with 6 bases between them. Germline lookup yields CDR1 DFQATT and CDR2 SNEGSKA (reference sequence). The CDR3 runs to 14 residues. The CDR3 DNA reads TGCAGTGCTAGAGATCGAGTCTCCTACAATGAGCAGTTCTTC. Its protein product is CSARDRVSYNEQFF.